This is a list of T cell receptor beta chains from one sample in a study of neurological immune-mediated disorders. TCRdb itself ran the 5' RACE reads through MiXCR, one entry per CDR3 protein. The data contain 50,000 to 65,000 distinct CDR3 sequences, roughly 3.5% of them singletons. Specimen: PBMCs. All receptors come from a young man with multiple sclerosis. Each CDR3 is given with its conserved first and last residue. Fields, in order: J gene, V gene, clone size, CDR3 protein. Not all rows give a size; the values are once, few, many and, for expanded clones, a class.

J: TRBJ1-3
V: TRBV9
size: few
CDR3: CASSVESSGNTIYF

J: TRBJ2-3
V: TRBV7-9
size: many
CDR3: CASSLSQRGTDTQYF

J: TRBJ2-7
V: TRBV2
size: -
CDR3: CAARGLAGYEQYF

J: TRBJ1-1
V: TRBV15
size: many
CDR3: CATTDGGGEAFF

J: TRBJ2-6
V: TRBV29-1
size: many
CDR3: CSGRDGANVLTF

J: TRBJ1-1
V: TRBV5-1
size: many
CDR3: CASSLALGQGASRAFF

J: TRBJ2-7
V: TRBV5-1
size: many
CDR3: CASSQTAVEQYF

J: TRBJ1-2
V: TRBV7-9
size: many
CDR3: CASSLGVEGYTF

J: TRBJ1-2
V: TRBV7-2
size: many
CDR3: CASSSRQGLNGYTF

J: TRBJ2-1
V: TRBV28
size: many
CDR3: CASSLVSGRGLYNEQFF

J: TRBJ2-1
V: TRBV2
size: many
CDR3: CASRAGTSGGKSYNEQFF

J: TRBJ1-6
V: TRBV7-2
size: many
CDR3: CASSPLPGQGGSPLHF

J: TRBJ2-3
V: TRBV20-1
size: many
CDR3: CSAPEFGRGGTDTQYF

J: TRBJ1-1
V: TRBV5-1
size: many
CDR3: CASSLDPRQNTEAFF

J: TRBJ1-1
V: TRBV4-2
size: many
CDR3: CASSPSSNTEAFF

J: TRBJ1-1
V: TRBV5-1
size: many
CDR3: CASSLEATGTEAFF

J: TRBJ2-1
V: TRBV11-3
size: -
CDR3: CASSLAPGRNEQFF

J: TRBJ1-6
V: TRBV5-1
size: many
CDR3: CASSLVALNSPLHF

J: TRBJ1-1
V: TRBV20-1
size: many
CDR3: CSAPGTGGTEAFF

J: TRBJ2-6
V: TRBV5-5
size: many
CDR3: CASRISSGNSGANVLTF

J: TRBJ2-5
V: TRBV6-5
size: many
CDR3: CASSYSSRVQETQYF

J: TRBJ2-7
V: TRBV5-1
size: many
CDR3: CASSLMPSGSSNEQYF

J: TRBJ2-3
V: TRBV7-7
size: many
CDR3: CASSLDGTGTDTQYF

J: TRBJ1-2
V: TRBV27
size: many
CDR3: CASRRDGTGGSYTF

J: TRBJ2-6
V: TRBV5-1
size: many
CDR3: CASSSGGNGANVLTF

J: TRBJ2-5
V: TRBV20-1
size: many
CDR3: CSARRETQYF

J: TRBJ2-7
V: TRBV27
size: many
CDR3: CASSLLGTSGGRTYEQYF

J: TRBJ2-1
V: TRBV7-2
size: many
CDR3: CASRRDLGYNEQFF

J: TRBJ2-7
V: TRBV5-1
size: many
CDR3: CASSFDRGFAYEQYF

J: TRBJ2-1
V: TRBV20-1
size: many
CDR3: CSARVPPETYNEQFF

J: TRBJ1-2
V: TRBV28
size: many
CDR3: CASKGEREEDIYYGYTF

J: TRBJ2-1
V: TRBV14
size: many
CDR3: CASSQVSNEQFF

J: TRBJ1-5
V: TRBV2
size: many
CDR3: CASRSDRLSQPQHF

J: TRBJ2-3
V: TRBV12-3/TRBV12-4
size: many
CDR3: CASSPRTASTDTQYF

J: TRBJ1-2
V: TRBV5-1
size: many
CDR3: CASSLDGGGNGYTF

J: TRBJ1-2
V: TRBV9
size: many
CDR3: CASSGQGNYGYTF

J: TRBJ1-6
V: TRBV5-1
size: many
CDR3: CASGRTGDNSPLHF

J: TRBJ2-7
V: TRBV12-3/TRBV12-4
size: many
CDR3: CASSRSSYEQYF

J: TRBJ2-3
V: TRBV6-1
size: few
CDR3: CASSFSTPITDTQYF

J: TRBJ1-1
V: TRBV10-2
size: many
CDR3: CASSEGGNTEAFF

J: TRBJ2-7
V: TRBV28
size: many
CDR3: CASSFLGQAVIYEQYF